The sequence of this T cell receptor beta chain was determined in a study of T-cell reconstitution after alpha-beta-depleted transplantation in children. The CDR3 spans 14 residues. Germline V gene lookup returns CDR1 GTSNPN and CDR2 SVGIG (reference sequence). Trimming removed 1 base from V and 5 bases from J, with 14 bases in between. Unique molecular identifiers were used in preparing the TCRbeta library. MiXCR, run by TCRdb on the PCR reads, gives a single entry per CDR3 protein. The sample lists fewer than 120,000 distinct CDR3 sequences; approximately 10% were seen once. Sequences were derived from PBMCs from the stem cell graft donor, sampled from the stem cell graft. The V and J genes are TRBV30 and TRBJ2-5, with a possible D match to TRBD2 (6 bases). The TCR comes from a human donor who donated a stem cell graft to a child with acute lymphoblastic leukemia. CDR3 nucleotide sequence: TGTGCCTGGAGTGAGACTAGACTAATCGAGACCCAGTACTTC. Translation: CAWSETRLIETQYF. Drawing the rest from reference TRBV30 and TRBJ2-5, the complete variable domain is SQTIHQWPATLVQPVGSPLSLECTVEGTSNPNLYWYRQAAGRGLQLLFYSVGIGQISSEVPQNLSASRPQDRQFILSSKKLLLSDSGFYLCAWSETRLIETQYFGPGTRLLVL.